A single T cell receptor beta chain is shown here with its context. As yet, its antigen is unknown. The source of the sample is a study of lymphopenia after photon versus proton radiotherapy. Study-wide findings and caveats: A bigger post-nadir fall in TCR diversity correlated inversely with survival time in deceased patients. Oligoclonal CD8+ Temra expansion after nadir drove photon patients' diversity drop.

Method: immunoSEQ multiplex PCR; TCRdb's copy keeps in-frame clones and lacks some. The sample shows some 7,000 clones, about four fifths of them seen only once. This CDR3 spans 14 amino acids. From germline, CDR1 is SGHNT and CDR2 YYREEE (reference sequence). Trimming took 4 bases from V and 7 from J; bases not matched to a gene: 10. This sequence was found in a man aged 25 to 40 with gastric cancer. The rearrangement uses TRBV5-4 and TRBJ2-5; TRBD2 aligns across 7 bases. The material sequenced was peripheral blood, taken from a patient treated with photon-based radiotherapy. DNA of the CDR3: TGTGCCAGCAGCCGCGAGCGGGACGCGTGGACCCAGTACTTC. Translation: CASSRERDAWTQYF.